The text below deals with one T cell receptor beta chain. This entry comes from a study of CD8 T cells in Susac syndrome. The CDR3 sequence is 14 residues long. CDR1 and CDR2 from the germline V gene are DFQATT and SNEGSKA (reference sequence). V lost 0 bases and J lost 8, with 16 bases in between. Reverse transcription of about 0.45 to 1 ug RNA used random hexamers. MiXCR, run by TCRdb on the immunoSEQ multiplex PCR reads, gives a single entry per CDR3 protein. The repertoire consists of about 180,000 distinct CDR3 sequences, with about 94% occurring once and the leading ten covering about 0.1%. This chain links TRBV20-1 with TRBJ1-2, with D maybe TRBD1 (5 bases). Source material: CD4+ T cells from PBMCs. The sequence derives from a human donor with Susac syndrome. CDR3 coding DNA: TGCAGTGCTAGAGATTTAGCGGGGGTTCGCGGCTACACCTTC. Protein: CSARDLAGVRGYTF.